The present entry profiles one T cell receptor (beta chain) with its context. The antigen remains undetermined. This sample is drawn from a study of CD8 T cells in Susac syndrome. Study conclusions and caveats: The authors acknowledged that the study's TCR sequencing and HLA analysis involved relatively few individuals.

Sequencing targeted TCR beta in blood CD8+ and CD4+ T cells. Negative isolation yielded the CD8+ and CD4+ T cells, while FACS enriched the TEMRA cells. It was with random hexamers that 0.5 to 1 ug RNA was reverse transcribed. TCRdb passed the immunoSEQ multiplex PCR reads through MiXCR, listing each CDR3 protein once. The data contain nearly 70,000 distinct CDR3 sequences, more than 85% of them singletons. The ends were cut back, 7 bases at V and 7 bases at J, with 11 bases in the middle. This CDR3 spans 13 amino acids. CDR1 MNHEY and CDR2 SVGEGT come from the germline V gene. The receptor was isolated from a human donor in good health. The V and J genes are TRBV6-2 or TRBV6-3 and TRBJ1-6, with D perhaps matching TRBD1 (5 bases). The sequenced sample was CD8+ T cells from PBMCs. The CDR3 DNA reads TGTGCCAGCACTCCCAGGGACAATTCACCCCTCCACTTT. Its translation: CASTPRDNSPLHF.